This TCR beta chain was observed in a study of blood T cells in healthy people across ages. Samples each had at least 5 micrograms of total RNA extracted. A second PCR, run for about 6 to 11 cycles, used a sample-barcoded 5' primer plus a J-beta primer mix. TCRdb reanalysed the 5' RACE reads using MiXCR and keeps one entry per CDR3 protein. The sample has under 950,000 distinct CDR3 sequences; 22% are singletons. Germline CDR1 reads LGHDT; CDR2 reads YNNKEL (reference sequence). The V end was cut by 4 bases, the J end by 7 bases, with 13 bases between. The CDR3 is made up of 13 amino acids. The gene calls are TRBV3-1 and TRBJ1-1; TRBD1 might be the D (6 bases). Source material: blood. The TCR was taken from a man aged 65-85 years in good health. The CDR3 protein is CASSRKGTYEAFF. In DNA form, the CDR3 reads TGTGCCAGCAGCCGGAAAGGGACATATGAAGCTTTCTTT.